The entry that follows covers one T cell receptor beta chain sequence. Antigen: not known. MiXCR, applied by TCRdb to the 5' RACE reads, yields one record per CDR3 protein. The sample carries about 500,000 distinct CDR3 sequences, over 20% recorded once. The data originate from a study of T-cell memory formation after mild COVID-19. Regarding the study as a whole: Detection of some responders pre-infection suggested pre-existing cross-reactive memory T cells participated.

Trimming took off 4 bases at V and 4 bases at J, with 13 bases between the two ends. The CDR3 has 14 amino acids. Germline CDR1 LGHDT, CDR2 YNNKEL (reference sequence). The V and J genes are TRBV3-1 and TRBJ1-1, with TRBD1 as a possible D gene (6 bases). The specimen was PBMCs or a T cell subset sorted from them (not recorded which). The source is an adult woman who had mild COVID-19 (a few samples of this study predate the infection). Cell type and time point are not known. CDR3 DNA sequence: TGTGCCAGCAGCCCCGAAGGGGGGTTCACTGAAGCTTTCTTT. Amino acid sequence: CASSPEGGFTEAFF.